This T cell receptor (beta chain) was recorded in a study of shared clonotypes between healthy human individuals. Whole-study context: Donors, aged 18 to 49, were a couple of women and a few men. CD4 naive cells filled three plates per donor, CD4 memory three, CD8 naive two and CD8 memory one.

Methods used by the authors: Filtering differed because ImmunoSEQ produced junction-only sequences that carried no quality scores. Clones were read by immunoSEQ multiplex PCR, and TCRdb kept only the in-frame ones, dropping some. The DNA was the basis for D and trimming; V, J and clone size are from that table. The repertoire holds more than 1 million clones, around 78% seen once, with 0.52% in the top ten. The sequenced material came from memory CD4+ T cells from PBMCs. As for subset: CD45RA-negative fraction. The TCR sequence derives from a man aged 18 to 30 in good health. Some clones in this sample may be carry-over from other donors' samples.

Here the CDR3 DNA reads TGCGCCAGCAGCCAAGAGAGGGGCGCAGGGGAGACCCAGTACTTC. This translates into CASSQERGAGETQYF. V and J are TRBV4-1 and TRBJ2-5; perhaps D is TRBD1 or TRBD2 (5 bases each). V lost 0 bases, J lost 5 bases, and 13 bases lay in between. The CDR3 length is 15 residues. Germline lookup yields CDR1 MGHRA and CDR2 YSYEKL.